The 30 T cell receptor beta chains below were found in one sample sequenced in a study of blood T cell repertoires in COVID-19 (dated by TCRdb to about 2020). The protocol used for the library was the immunoSEQ multiplex PCR assay. TCRdb took this table from immuneACCESS and kept in-frame rearrangements with V and J called. Such tables lack part of the clones; where checked against another copy, unresolved V genes explain under half of the gap, and the rest is unexplained. In this sample the table shows around 330,000 clones, 85% of which occur a single time. Under 2% of the sample lies in the top ten. Sequencing used PBMCs or T cells enriched from blood (not recorded which). The receptors derive from a woman aged 30 to 39 who had been exposed to COVID-19.

The genes are TRBV28 and TRBJ1-1; TRBD1 aligns across 7 bases. This CDR3 has 13 amino acids. Germline V CDR1 and CDR2: MDHEN, SYDVKM. Germline trimming cut 2 bases from V and 12 bases from J; bases unmatched to any gene: 9. CDR3 amino acids: CASSLAITGESFF. The DNA for the CDR3 is TGTGCCAGCAGTTTAGCAATCACAGGGGAATCTTTCTTT. Combining the CDR3 with reference TRBV28 and TRBJ1-1 gives the whole variable domain DVKVTQSSRYLVKRTGEKVFLECVQDMDHENMFWYRQDPGLGLRLIYFSYDVKMKEKGDIPEGYSVSREKKERFSLILESASTNQTSMYLCASSLAITGESFFGQGTRLTVV.

The chain links TRBV6-5 to TRBJ1-6, with 7 bases aligning to TRBD1. J gave up 3 bases and V 5 bases, and 1 base lay outside the gene matches. This CDR3 is 14 amino acids long. Per the germline V gene, CDR1 is MNHEY and CDR2 is SVGAGI. The CDR3 DNA reads as TGTGCCAGCAGTCAGGGGGGCTATAATTCACCCCTCCACTTT. Translated: CASSQGGYNSPLHF.

Comments on this clone: A junction boundary mismatches the germline segment, possibly from a read error. The chain is built from TRBV12-3 or TRBV12-4 and TRBJ2-7; 9 bases fit TRBD2. The CDR3 covers 13 residues. CDR3 residues: CASSLAGHGEQYF. The CDR3, as DNA: TGTGCCAGCAGTCTAGCGGGGCATGGCGAGCAGTACTTC.

The V gene is TRBV28, the J gene TRBJ2-4, with 7 bases aligning to TRBD1. This CDR3 comprises 15 residues. In germline, CDR1 is MDHEN, CDR2 SYDVKM. The V gene end was trimmed by 8 bases and the J gene end by 3 bases; junction bases not matched to a gene: 10. The chain's CDR3 is CASLGTAWGKNIQYF. CDR3 DNA sequence: TGTGCCAGCCTAGGGACAGCTTGGGGCAAAAACATTCAGTACTTC.

This chain joins TRBV11-2 and TRBJ2-1; 10 nucleotides match TRBD2. The germline CDR1 and CDR2 sequences are SGHAT and FQNNGV. V trimming: 2 bases; J trimming: 6 bases; junction bases outside the gene matches: 10. This CDR3 has 17 amino acids. CDR3 region: CASSLNPPGTSVNEQFF. The CDR3 DNA reads as TGTGCCAGCAGCTTAAACCCGCCCGGGACTAGCGTCAATGAGCAGTTCTTC.

The CDR3 region is CSASTFEEGGNEQYF. The DNA of the CDR3 is TGCAGTGCTAGTACATTCGAAGAAGGCGGGAACGAGCAGTACTTC. This chain uses TRBV20-1 with TRBJ2-7; weak D call: TRBD2 (6 bases). The CDR3 spans 15 residues. CDR1 and CDR2 from the germline V gene are DFQATT and SNEGSKA (reference sequence). V gave up 3 bases and J gave up 5 bases, with 20 bases separating them.

The rearrangement uses TRBV6-5 and TRBJ2-4, with a possible D match to TRBD2 (6 bases). The V and J ends lost 8 bases and 7 bases respectively, with 12 bases between them. The CDR3 has 12 amino acids. CDR1 is MNHEY and CDR2 is SVGAGI in the germline V gene. CDR3 bases: TGTGCCAGCCTAAGCGGGTCGAACATTCAGTACTTC. Its translation: CASLSGSNIQYF.

This clone is a singleton in its sample. The rearrangement links TRBV28 to TRBJ1-6, with 8 bases matching TRBD1. Looked up from germline, CDR1 is MDHEN and CDR2 is SYDVKM. J lost 6 bases, V lost 4 bases, and 5 bases had no gene match. CDR3 length: 15 residues. CDR3 residues: CASSSTGEGNSPLHF. In DNA, the CDR3 is TGTGCCAGCAGTTCGACAGGGGAGGGTAATTCACCCCTCCACTTT.

This clone was counted once. This rearrangement joins TRBV10-3 to TRBJ1-5; 12 positions match TRBD1. The junction had 6 bases not matched to a gene; V was cut back by 2 bases and J by 7 bases. This CDR3 is built from 16 residues. The germline CDR1 and CDR2 sequences are ENHRY and SYGVKD. CDR3 nucleotides: TGTGCCATCAGTGAGCGGGACAGGGGGCTCGGACAGCCCCAGCATTTT. It yields the protein CAISERDRGLGQPQHF.

The genes are TRBV3-1 (or the pseudogene TRBV3-2) and TRBJ1-3, with D perhaps matching TRBD1 (5 bases). This CDR3 contains 14 residues. Germline CDR1 LGHDT, CDR2 YNNKEL (reference sequence). The V end was cut by 0 bases, the J end by 3 bases, with 6 bases between. The CDR3 region is CASSQDDSGNTIYF. In nucleotides, the CDR3 is TGTGCCAGCAGCCAAGACGACAGTGGAAACACCATATATTTT.

The chain joins TRBV12-3 or TRBV12-4 to TRBJ2-5; perhaps TRBD2 as D (6 bases). The CDR3 length is 12 residues. The V end lost 5 bases, the J end lost 7 bases, and 11 bases lay between the germline ends. CDR3 protein: CASSQPGGTQYF. The CDR3 bases are TGTGCCAGCAGTCAACCCGGGGGGACCCAGTACTTC.

The chain combines TRBV28 with TRBJ1-2, with a weak D call TRBD1 (5 bases). This CDR3 has 14 amino acids. V dropped 7 bases and J dropped 7 bases, with 19 bases sitting between them. CDR1 is MDHEN, CDR2 SYDVKM, per germline. CDR3: CASKTPQVNGGYTF. In DNA form, the CDR3 reads TGTGCCAGCAAAACCCCACAGGTCAACGGTGGCTACACCTTC.

The chain uses TRBV4-3 and TRBJ2-2, with D tentatively TRBD1 (5 bases). Germline CDR1 and CDR2: LGHNA and YSLEER. This CDR3 has 13 residues. The V end was cut by 1 base, the J end by 7 bases, with 7 bases between. CDR3: CASSQVRGGELFF. The CDR3 nucleotides read TGCGCCAGCAGCCAAGTAAGGGGCGGGGAGCTGTTTTTT.

This chain uses TRBV30 with TRBJ1-1; the match to TRBD1 covers 9 bases. Germline lookup yields CDR1 GTSNPN and CDR2 SVGIG (reference sequence). J gave up 4 bases and V 4 bases, and 7 bases lay outside the gene matches. This CDR3 contains 14 residues. The CDR3 sequence: CAWIPTGGSTEAFF. In DNA form, the CDR3 reads TGTGCCTGGATCCCGACAGGGGGAAGCACTGAAGCTTTCTTT. Together with reference TRBV30 and TRBJ1-1, the CDR3 gives the full variable domain: SQTIHQWPATLVQPVGSPLSLECTVEGTSNPNLYWYRQAAGRGLQLLFYSVGIGQISSEVPQNLSASRPQDRQFILSSKKLLLSDSGFYLCAWIPTGGSTEAFFGQGTRLTVV.

The chain uses TRBV5-1 and TRBJ1-3, with TRBD1 as a possible D gene (6 bases). Germline V lookup: CDR1 SGHRS, CDR2 YFSETQ. This CDR3 has 13 residues. V lost 3 bases, J lost 4 bases, and 8 bases lay in between. CDR3 bases: TGCGCCAGCAGCTCCGACAGGGGAAACACCATATATTTT. The encoded protein is CASSSDRGNTIYF.

This chain joins TRBV6-2 or TRBV6-3 and TRBJ1-6; 7 bases line up with TRBD1. The CDR3 covers 18 residues. Germline CDR1 MNHEY, CDR2 SVGEGT. J lost 10 bases, V lost 0 bases, and 15 bases had no gene match. In nucleotides, the CDR3 is TGTGCCAGCAGTTACTCGAGATTTTACCGTCAGGGGGACTCACCCCTCCACTTT. Translation gives CASSYSRFYRQGDSPLHF.

This clone occurred once. The chain employs TRBV11-3 and TRBJ1-1, with TRBD1 identical over 9 bases. Trimming cost V 3 bases and J 5 bases; bases outside gene matches: 4. Germline CDR1 is SGHNT and CDR2 is YENEEA. This CDR3 is 14 amino acids long. The CDR3: CASSLTGGVTEAFF. CDR3 in DNA: TGTGCCAGCAGCTTGACAGGGGGGGTTACTGAAGCTTTCTTT.

This chain links TRBV5-5 with TRBJ1-2; D unresolved. Between the trimmed V and J ends, which lost 4 bases and 8 bases, there was a span of 18 bases. This CDR3 region has 14 residues. Per the germline V gene, CDR1 is SGHKS and CDR2 is YYEKEE (reference sequence). Written as DNA, the CDR3 is TGTGCCAGCAGCCTGCAGGCTCCTTCATCCGGCTACACCTTC. Its protein product is CASSLQAPSSGYTF.

This sequence joins TRBV30 and TRBJ1-4; D not certain. Germline V gene lookup returns CDR1 GTSNPN and CDR2 SVGIG (reference sequence). V gave up 7 bases and J gave up 8 bases, with 17 bases separating them. The CDR3 is 13 amino acids. The CDR3, as DNA: TGTGCCTCCACTACCATCGGAGGGGAAAAACTGTTTTTT. Translated, it gives CASTTIGGEKLFF. Complete variable domain (other parts from reference TRBV30 and TRBJ1-4): SQTIHQWPATLVQPVGSPLSLECTVEGTSNPNLYWYRQAAGRGLQLLFYSVGIGQISSEVPQNLSASRPQDRQFILSSKKLLLSDSGFYLCASTTIGGEKLFFGSGTQLSVL.

This chain connects TRBV7-3 to TRBJ1-1, with D unresolved. CDR1 and CDR2 from the germline V gene are SGHTA and FQGTGA. CDR3 size: 13 residues. The V and J ends lost 1 base and 11 bases respectively, with 14 bases between them. CDR3 DNA: TGTGCCAGCAGCTTAAATTACGGAGACGAGGCTTTCTTT. Protein product: CASSLNYGDEAFF.

The V and J genes are TRBV4-2 and TRBJ1-6, with D maybe TRBD1 (6 bases). Germline V gene lookup returns CDR1 LGHNA and CDR2 YNFKEQ. V lost 2 bases, J lost 9 bases, and 20 bases lay in between. The CDR3 is 17 residues long. CDR3: CASSQSGWGRVGSPLHF. The CDR3 DNA is TGTGCCAGCAGCCAATCCGGCTGGGGGCGGGTTGGTTCACCCCTCCACTTT.

This chain links TRBV28 with TRBJ2-7; D is ambiguous. V lost 7 bases, J lost 0 bases, and 16 bases lay in between. The CDR3 length is 15 residues. CDR1 is MDHEN and CDR2 is SYDVKM in the germline V gene. The CDR3 nucleotides are TGTGCCAGCACAAATACCCGACTTCTCTCCTACGAGCAGTACTTC. Encoded protein: CASTNTRLLSYEQYF. Filled out from reference TRBV28 and TRBJ2-7, the complete variable domain reads DVKVTQSSRYLVKRTGEKVFLECVQDMDHENMFWYRQDPGLGLRLIYFSYDVKMKEKGDIPEGYSVSREKKERFSLILESASTNQTSMYLCASTNTRLLSYEQYFGPGTRLTVT.

Points on this clone: The junction departs from germline at one end; a sequencing error may be responsible. The chain links TRBV7-7 to TRBJ2-5, with TRBD2 identical over 9 bases. Looked up from germline, CDR1 is SSHAT and CDR2 is FNYEAQ (reference sequence). This CDR3 comprises 13 residues. Here the CDR3 DNA reads TGTGCTAGCAGCTTAGCGGGAGATGGGACCCAGTACTTC. Protein sequence: CASSLAGDGTQYF.

This clone was detected a few times. This chain uses TRBV5-1 with TRBJ2-3; TRBD2 might be the D (6 bases). Looked up from germline, CDR1 is SGHRS and CDR2 is YFSETQ. The CDR3 totals 15 residues. Deletions cut 4 bases from V and 6 bases from J, with 18 bases between. CDR3 DNA sequence: TGCGCCAGCAGCCCCTCGGCACTAGCAACGGATACGCAGTATTTT. Translating gives CASSPSALATDTQYF.

The chain combines TRBV18 with TRBJ1-5, with D maybe TRBD1 (6 bases). The CDR3 extends over 19 amino acids. The germline CDR1 and CDR2 sequences are KGHSH and LQKENI. V lost 3 bases and J 0 bases, leaving 21 bases between the germline ends. CDR3 residues: CASSPRGGGLGNSNQPQHF. The CDR3 coding sequence is TGTGCCAGCTCACCCCGAGGCGGGGGCCTTGGCAATAGCAATCAGCCCCAGCATTTT.

The chain couples TRBV5-1 to TRBJ1-1; no definite D call. Germline values: CDR1 SGHRS, CDR2 YFSETQ. The length of the CDR3 is 14 residues. V gave up 0 bases and J gave up 5 bases, with 11 bases separating them. The CDR3 here is CASSLDKGGTEAFF. In DNA, the CDR3 is TGCGCCAGCAGCTTGGACAAAGGAGGGACTGAAGCTTTCTTT.

The chain links TRBV5-5 to TRBJ2-1; 11 bases agree with TRBD2. V lost 6 bases, J lost 7 bases, and 18 bases stayed unmatched. Per the germline V gene, CDR1 is SGHKS and CDR2 is YYEKEE (reference sequence). The CDR3 loop spans 18 amino acids. CDR3 residues: CASTASVGVTSGSNEQFF. The CDR3 bases are TGTGCCAGCACAGCTTCCGTGGGGGTAACTAGCGGGAGTAATGAGCAGTTCTTC.

This clone was picked up one time. V and J are TRBV19 and TRBJ1-2; D uncertain. This CDR3 contains 13 residues. CDR1 and CDR2 from the germline V gene are LNHDA and SQIVND (reference sequence). V was clipped by 4 bases and J by 5 bases, with 11 bases between them. CDR3 residues: CASSTPGIYGYTF. The CDR3 DNA follows: TGTGCCAGTAGTACGCCGGGAATTTATGGCTACACCTTC.

This sequence joins TRBV5-5 and TRBJ2-7, with TRBD1 identical over 10 bases. This CDR3 is 15 amino acids long. With V trimmed by 2 bases and J by 7 bases, 9 bases remained unmatched. Germline V CDR1 and CDR2: SGHKS, YYEKEE (reference sequence). CDR3 nucleotide sequence: TGTGCCAGCAGCTTAACCGGGACAGGGGTTCAGGAGCAGTACTTC. Protein: CASSLTGTGVQEQYF. The whole variable domain, remainder taken from reference TRBV5-5 and TRBJ2-7, is DAGVTQSPTHLIKTRGQQVTLRCSPISGHKSVSWYQQVLGQGPQFIFQYYEKEERGRGNFPDRFSARQFPNYSSELNVNALLLGDSALYLCASSLTGTGVQEQYFGPGTRLTVT.

The V call is TRBV30, the J call TRBJ2-4, with 15 bases identical to TRBD2. J gave up 0 bases and V 2 bases, and 11 bases lay outside the gene matches. The CDR3 is made up of 20 amino acids. CDR1 is GTSNPN, CDR2 SVGIG, per germline (reference sequence). The CDR3 DNA sequence: TGTGCCTGGAGTCTACGGACTAGCGGGGGGGTCCGGCTAGCCAAAAACATTCAGTACTTC. Translating it yields CAWSLRTSGGVRLAKNIQYF.